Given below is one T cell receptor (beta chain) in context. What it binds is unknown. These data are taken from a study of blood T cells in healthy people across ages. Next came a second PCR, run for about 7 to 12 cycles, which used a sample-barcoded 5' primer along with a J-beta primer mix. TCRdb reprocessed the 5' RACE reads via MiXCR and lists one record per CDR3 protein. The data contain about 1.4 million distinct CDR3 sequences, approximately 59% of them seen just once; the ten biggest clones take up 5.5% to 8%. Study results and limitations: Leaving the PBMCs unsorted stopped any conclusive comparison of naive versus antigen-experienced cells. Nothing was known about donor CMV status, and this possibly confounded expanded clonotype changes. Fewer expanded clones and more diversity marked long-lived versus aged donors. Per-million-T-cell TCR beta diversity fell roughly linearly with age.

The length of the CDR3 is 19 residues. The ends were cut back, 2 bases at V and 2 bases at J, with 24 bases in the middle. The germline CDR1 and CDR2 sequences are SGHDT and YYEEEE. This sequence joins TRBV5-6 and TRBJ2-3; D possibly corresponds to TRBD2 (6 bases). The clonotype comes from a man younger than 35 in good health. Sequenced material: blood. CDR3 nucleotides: TGTGCCAGCAGCTTCCGTTTTCATTTGGCGGGATCAATCACAGATACGCAGTATTTT. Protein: CASSFRFHLAGSITDTQYF.